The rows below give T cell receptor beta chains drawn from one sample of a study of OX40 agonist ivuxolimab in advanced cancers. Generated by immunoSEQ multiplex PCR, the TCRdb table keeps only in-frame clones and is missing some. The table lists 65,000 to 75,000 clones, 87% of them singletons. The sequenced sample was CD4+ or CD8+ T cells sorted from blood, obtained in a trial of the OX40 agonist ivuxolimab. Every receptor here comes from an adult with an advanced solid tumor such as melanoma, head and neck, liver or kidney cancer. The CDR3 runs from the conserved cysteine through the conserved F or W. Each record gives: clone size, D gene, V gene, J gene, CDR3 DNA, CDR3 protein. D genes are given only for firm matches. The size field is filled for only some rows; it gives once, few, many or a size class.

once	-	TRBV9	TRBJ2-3	TGTGCCAGCAGCGTAGGACTCAACCTAGATACGCAGTATTTT	CASSVGLNLDTQYF
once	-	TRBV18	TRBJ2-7	TGTGCCAGCTCACCACCTTCCGACGAGCAGTACTTC	CASSPPSDEQYF
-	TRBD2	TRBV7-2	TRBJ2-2	TGTGCCAGCAGCCCACCGGGACTAGCGGGGGGGCCGGGAGGCGGGGAGCTGTTTTTT	CASSPPGLAGGPGGGELFF
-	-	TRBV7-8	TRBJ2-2	TGTGCCAGCAGTTCGATTGTAGCCGGGGAGCTGTTTTTT	CASSSIVAGELFF
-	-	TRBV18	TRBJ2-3	TGTGCCAGCTCCCCTACGGCGGGGACTAGCACAGATACGCAGTATTTT	CASSPTAGTSTDTQYF
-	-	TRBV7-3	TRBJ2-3	TGTGCCAGCAGCTTAGGCGGGTTTCAAGATACGCAGTATTTT	CASSLGGFQDTQYF
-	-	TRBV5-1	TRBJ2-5	TGCGCCACCCAGAGGGACCTCCAAGAGACCCAGTACTTC	CATQRDLQETQYF
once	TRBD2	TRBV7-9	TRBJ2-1	TGTGCCAGCAGCTTAGCAGCGGGGTACAATGAGCAGTTCTTC	CASSLAAGYNEQFF
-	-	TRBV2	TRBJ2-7	TGTGCCTGCCACAGGGTACCCTACGAGCAGTACTTC	CACHRVPYEQYF
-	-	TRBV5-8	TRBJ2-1	TGTGCCAGCAGCTTGGGCCTTGCCTACAATGAGCAGTTCTTC	CASSLGLAYNEQFF
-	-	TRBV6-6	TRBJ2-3	TGTGCCAGCAGCACCTCCCCAACGGATACGCAGTATTTT	CASSTSPTDTQYF
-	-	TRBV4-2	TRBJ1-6	TGTGCCAGCGGGTTCGGTTCACCCCTCCACTTT	CASGFGSPLHF
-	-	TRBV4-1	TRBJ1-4	TGCGCCAGCAGCCAAGTCTCCGGGAGGCGTCGGGAAAAACTGTTTTTT	CASSQVSGRRREKLFF
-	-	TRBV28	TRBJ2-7	TGTGCCAGCAGTTTCTTGGGCCTCAAAGGCTACGAGCAGTACTTC	CASSFLGLKGYEQYF
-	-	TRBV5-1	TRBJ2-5	TGCGCCAGCAGCTTGGTGGTGCAAGAGACCCAGTACTTC	CASSLVVQETQYF
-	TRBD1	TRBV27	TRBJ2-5	TGTGCCAGCAGTTTGAAGCCCGGACAGGAGCAAGAGACCCAGTACTTC	CASSLKPGQEQETQYF
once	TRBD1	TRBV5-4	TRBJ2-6	TGTGCCAGCAGCACGGGACAGCCCTCTGGGGCCAACGTCCTGACTTTC	CASSTGQPSGANVLTF
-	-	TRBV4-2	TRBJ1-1	TGTGCCAGCAGCCGGGGAGAGTATAATGGGAGAACTGAAGCTTTCTTT	CASSRGEYNGRTEAFF
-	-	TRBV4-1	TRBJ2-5	TGCGCCAGCAGCCCTAGACAGACACAAGAGACCCAGTACTTC	CASSPRQTQETQYF
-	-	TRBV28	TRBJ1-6	TGTGCCAGCAGCCCGCTAGGTCACTCCTATAATTCACCCCTCCACTTT	CASSPLGHSYNSPLHF
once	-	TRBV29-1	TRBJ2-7	TGCAGCGCCGGGACTTGGGGGAACGAGCAGTACTTC	CSAGTWGNEQYF
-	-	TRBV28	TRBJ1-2	TGTGCCAGCAGTTTTAACGCCGGCGGGAATAAGAGCTACACCTTC	CASSFNAGGNKSYTF
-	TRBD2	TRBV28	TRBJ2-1	TGTGCCAGCAGTCTCACCCTCGGGCTAGCGGGTCCTTACAATGAGCAGTTCTTC	CASSLTLGLAGPYNEQFF
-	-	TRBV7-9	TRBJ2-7	TGTGCCAGCAGCTTAGGAGGGGGGCCCCAGTCCTACGAGCAGTACTTC	CASSLGGGPQSYEQYF
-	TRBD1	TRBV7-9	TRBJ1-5	TGTGCCAGCAGCCTAGACAGGGGTTATAGCAATCAGCCCCAGCATTTT	CASSLDRGYSNQPQHF
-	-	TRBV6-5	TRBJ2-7	TGTGCCAGCAGTTACTCGATCGCAGAGGCCTACGAGCAGTACTTC	CASSYSIAEAYEQYF
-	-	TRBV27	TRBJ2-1	TGTGCCAGCAGTTTACCTACAGGGAACTATATGGACTACAATGAGCAGTTCTTC	CASSLPTGNYMDYNEQFF
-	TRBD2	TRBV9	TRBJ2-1	TGTGCCAGCAGCCCCAGGAGCGGGGGGTACAATGAGCAGTTCTTC	CASSPRSGGYNEQFF
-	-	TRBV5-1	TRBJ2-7	TGCGCCAGCAGCTTGGATGCGGTGGGCTACGAGCAGTACTTC	CASSLDAVGYEQYF
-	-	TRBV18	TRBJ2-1	TGTGCCAGCTCACCGGACAGCAATGAGCAGTTCTTC	CASSPDSNEQFF
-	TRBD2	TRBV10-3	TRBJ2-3	TGTGCCATCAGTGACCCCATCACTAGCGGGGGTGGAGATACGCAGTATTTT	CAISDPITSGGGDTQYF
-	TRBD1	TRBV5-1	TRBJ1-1	TGCGCCAGCAGCCCGCGACAGGGCGGGAATGTGAACACTGAAGCTTTCTTT	CASSPRQGGNVNTEAFF
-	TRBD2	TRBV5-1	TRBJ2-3	TGCGCCAGCGGAAGCGGGGGGTTTGATACGCAGTATTTT	CASGSGGFDTQYF
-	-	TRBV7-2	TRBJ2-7	TGTGCCAGCAGCCCCCCAGGATATAGCCACGAGCAGTACTTC	CASSPPGYSHEQYF
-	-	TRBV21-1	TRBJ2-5	TGTGCCAGCAGCCTTCCGGGACTTCCGGGAGAGACCCAGTACTTC	CASSLPGLPGETQYF
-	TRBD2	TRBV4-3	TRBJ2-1	TGCGCCAGCAGCCAAGCCCTTAGCGGGGGGGCCTACAATGAGCAGTTCTTC	CASSQALSGGAYNEQFF
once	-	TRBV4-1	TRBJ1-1	TGCGCCAGCAGCCAAGATTGGGGGAGGGAGACTGAAGCTTTCTTT	CASSQDWGRETEAFF
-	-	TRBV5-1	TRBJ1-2	TGCGCCAGCAGTCCACCCGGACAAACCTCCTATGGCTACACCTTC	CASSPPGQTSYGYTF
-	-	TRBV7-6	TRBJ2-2	TGTGCCAGCAGGGGGGTTAGCGGGGAGCTGTTTTTT	CASRGVSGELFF
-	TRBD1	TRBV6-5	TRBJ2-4	TGTGCCAGCAGTTCTCGGGACAGGTCCCCCTTTGACATTCAGTACTTC	CASSSRDRSPFDIQYF
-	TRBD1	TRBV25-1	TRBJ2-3	TGTGCCAGCAGTCCTGCCGGGACAGGGGGGCTTTATACGCAGTATTTT	CASSPAGTGGLYTQYF